The rows below give T cell receptor beta chains drawn from one sample of a study of human T cells and chemical hapten exposure. TCRdb analysed the RACE reads with MiXCR anew, one entry per CDR3 protein. Here the sample spans approximately 97,000 distinct CDR3 sequences, 25% to 30% being singletons. The source was whole blood, collected in connection with sensitization to the hapten diphenylcyclopropenone (DPC). The receptor source for this set is a man between 40 and 49 years old with alopecia areata. Some clones in this sample may be carry-over from other donors' samples. Both conserved end residues are part of each CDR3. Each record gives: V gene, J gene, clone size, D gene, CDR3 DNA, CDR3 protein. The D gene is left open where the match is weak. A row's size may be missing; if present it is once, few, many or a size class.

v_gene: TRBV19; j_gene: TRBJ1-6; abundance: few; d_gene: TRBD1; CDR3nt: TGTGCCAGTACAGAGTCGACGTTCGGGGACAGACGTTCACCCCTCCACTTT; CDR3aa: CASTESTFGDRRSPLHF
v_gene: TRBV15; j_gene: TRBJ2-5; abundance: .; d_gene: TRBD1; CDR3nt: TGTGCCACCAGCAGAAGAGGGACAGGGGAAGAGACCCAGTACTTC; CDR3aa: CATSRRGTGEETQYF
v_gene: TRBV12-3/TRBV12-4; j_gene: TRBJ1-1; abundance: many; d_gene: .; CDR3nt: TGTGCCAGCAGTTTGCAGGGGAACACTGAAGCTTTCTTT; CDR3aa: CASSLQGNTEAFF
v_gene: TRBV25-1; j_gene: TRBJ2-3; abundance: .; d_gene: .; CDR3nt: TGTGCCAGCAGTGATGGTCGCCGGGATACGCAGTATTTT; CDR3aa: CASSDGRRDTQYF
v_gene: TRBV7-2; j_gene: TRBJ1-4; abundance: .; d_gene: TRBD1; CDR3nt: TGTGCCAGCAGCTTAGGACAGGGATCCGAAAAACTGTTTTTT; CDR3aa: CASSLGQGSEKLFF
v_gene: TRBV6-6; j_gene: TRBJ1-1; abundance: .; d_gene: TRBD1; CDR3nt: TGTGCCAGCGCGGAAGGGACAGCGAACACTGAAGCTTTCTTT; CDR3aa: CASAEGTANTEAFF
v_gene: TRBV7-8; j_gene: TRBJ2-3; abundance: few; d_gene: .; CDR3nt: TGTGCCAGCAGCTCCGGGCAGCATAGAGTCACAGATACGCAGTATTTT; CDR3aa: CASSSGQHRVTDTQYF
v_gene: TRBV27; j_gene: TRBJ1-1; abundance: .; d_gene: .; CDR3nt: TGTGCCAGCAGTTTGATATTAGGCGCTGAAGCTTTCTTT; CDR3aa: CASSLILGAEAFF
v_gene: TRBV9; j_gene: TRBJ1-1; abundance: few; d_gene: .; CDR3nt: TGTGCCAGCAGCGTAGATCCAGGGGTGGGCACTGAAGCTTTCTTT; CDR3aa: CASSVDPGVGTEAFF
v_gene: TRBV20-1; j_gene: TRBJ1-6; abundance: few; d_gene: .; CDR3nt: TGCAGTGCTAGAGAGTGGGGGGGAAGCTCCTATAATTCACCCCTCCACTTT; CDR3aa: CSAREWGGSSYNSPLHF
v_gene: TRBV5-5; j_gene: TRBJ2-2; abundance: once; d_gene: .; CDR3nt: TGTGCCAGCAGGAACTACGGGGAGCTGTTTTTT; CDR3aa: CASRNYGELFF
v_gene: TRBV27; j_gene: TRBJ2-5; abundance: few; d_gene: .; CDR3nt: TGTGCCAGCAGCCCCCGTTCTCGCCCTGAAGAGACCCAGTACTTC; CDR3aa: CASSPRSRPEETQYF
v_gene: TRBV20-1; j_gene: TRBJ2-7; abundance: many; d_gene: TRBD1; CDR3nt: TGCAGTGCTAGTACCGGACAGGTAACCTACGAGCAGTACTTC; CDR3aa: CSASTGQVTYEQYF
v_gene: TRBV9; j_gene: TRBJ2-3; abundance: few; d_gene: TRBD2; CDR3nt: TGTGCCAGCAGCCCTATAGCGGGAGCGACAGATACGCAGTATTTT; CDR3aa: CASSPIAGATDTQYF
v_gene: TRBV20-1; j_gene: TRBJ2-3; abundance: few; d_gene: TRBD1; CDR3nt: TGCAGTGCCACCCGACCGACAGGGTGGGGCACAGATACGCAGTATTTT; CDR3aa: CSATRPTGWGTDTQYF
v_gene: TRBV7-2; j_gene: TRBJ2-1; abundance: .; d_gene: .; CDR3nt: TGTGCCAGCAGCCCTTCGAGGGGGGAGCAGTTCTTC; CDR3aa: CASSPSRGEQFF
v_gene: TRBV29-1; j_gene: TRBJ2-7; abundance: .; d_gene: TRBD1; CDR3nt: TGCAGCGTTGGGACAGGGGATGGGTACGAGCAGTACTTC; CDR3aa: CSVGTGDGYEQYF
v_gene: TRBV2; j_gene: TRBJ2-7; abundance: once; d_gene: .; CDR3nt: TGTGCCAGCAGTGATTTTCCTTCGGGCGAGCAGTACTTC; CDR3aa: CASSDFPSGEQYF
v_gene: TRBV20-1; j_gene: TRBJ2-7; abundance: few; d_gene: .; CDR3nt: TGCAGTGCTAACCCTCTCGGGCGGGGTACTTACGAGCAGTACTTC; CDR3aa: CSANPLGRGTYEQYF
v_gene: TRBV3-1; j_gene: TRBJ2-2; abundance: few; d_gene: TRBD1; CDR3nt: TGTGCCAGCAGCCTATTTAAGATAATAAGACAGGGTACCGGGGAGCTGTTTTTT; CDR3aa: CASSLFKIIRQGTGELFF
v_gene: TRBV2; j_gene: TRBJ2-3; abundance: .; d_gene: .; CDR3nt: TGTGCCAGCAGTGACCCAACGCCAGATACGCAGTATTTT; CDR3aa: CASSDPTPDTQYF
v_gene: TRBV6-5; j_gene: TRBJ2-3; abundance: .; d_gene: TRBD2; CDR3nt: TGTGCCAGCAGTTACTCGAAGGTGGCGGGAGGGCCAGATACGCAGTATTTT; CDR3aa: CASSYSKVAGGPDTQYF
v_gene: TRBV9; j_gene: TRBJ2-3; abundance: .; d_gene: .; CDR3nt: TGTGCCAGCAGCGTAGGTGGGCTCACCGGGGATACGCAGTATTTT; CDR3aa: CASSVGGLTGDTQYF
v_gene: TRBV18; j_gene: TRBJ2-1; abundance: .; d_gene: .; CDR3nt: TGTGCCAGCTCACCACCCGCGAGCCCTAATGAGCAGTTCTTC; CDR3aa: CASSPPASPNEQFF
v_gene: TRBV12-3/TRBV12-4; j_gene: TRBJ2-1; abundance: .; d_gene: TRBD1; CDR3nt: TGTGCCAACCGACCGGGACAGGGGGCGGGGAACAATGAGCAGTTCTTC; CDR3aa: CANRPGQGAGNNEQFF
v_gene: TRBV28; j_gene: TRBJ2-4; abundance: .; d_gene: .; CDR3nt: TGTGCCAGCAGTCCGTGGGAGGCCCTTGTTGTCCCCATTCAGTACTTC; CDR3aa: CASSPWEALVVPIQYF
v_gene: TRBV4-2; j_gene: TRBJ2-5; abundance: .; d_gene: .; CDR3nt: TGTGCCAGCAGCCCGACCCCGACAGGGCCGGGGGGGCAAGAGACCCAGTACTTC; CDR3aa: CASSPTPTGPGGQETQYF
v_gene: TRBV12-3/TRBV12-4; j_gene: TRBJ1-5; abundance: .; d_gene: TRBD1; CDR3nt: TGTGCCAGCAGACGGACAGGGAGCAATCAGCCCCAGCATTTT; CDR3aa: CASRRTGSNQPQHF
v_gene: TRBV6-1; j_gene: TRBJ2-7; abundance: once; d_gene: TRBD2; CDR3nt: TGTGCCAGCAGTTCGGCTAGCGGGAGGTACGAGCAGTACTTC; CDR3aa: CASSSASGRYEQYF
v_gene: TRBV4-3; j_gene: TRBJ1-5; abundance: few; d_gene: .; CDR3nt: TGCGCCAGCAGCCAAGATCCGGGTCTGGGCAATCAGCCCCAGCATTTT; CDR3aa: CASSQDPGLGNQPQHF
v_gene: TRBV18; j_gene: TRBJ2-2; abundance: .; d_gene: .; CDR3nt: TGTGCCAGCTCAAAGGCCGGGGAGCTGTTTTTT; CDR3aa: CASSKAGELFF
v_gene: TRBV3-1; j_gene: TRBJ2-4; abundance: .; d_gene: TRBD2; CDR3nt: TGTGCCAGCAGCCAAGGAGGGAGGGGAGCCAAAAACATTCAGTACTTC; CDR3aa: CASSQGGRGAKNIQYF
v_gene: TRBV12-3/TRBV12-4; j_gene: TRBJ2-3; abundance: .; d_gene: .; CDR3nt: TGTGCCAGCAGTTTAGGCCCAGGGGATACGCAGTATTTT; CDR3aa: CASSLGPGDTQYF
v_gene: TRBV28; j_gene: TRBJ2-7; abundance: .; d_gene: .; CDR3nt: TGTGCCAGCAGCCAGGGTCACATAGGGTCCTACGAGCAGTACTTC; CDR3aa: CASSQGHIGSYEQYF
v_gene: TRBV7-2; j_gene: TRBJ2-5; abundance: .; d_gene: TRBD2; CDR3nt: TGTGCCAGCAGCTCTAGCGGGAGCTACCAAGAGACCCAGTACTTC; CDR3aa: CASSSSGSYQETQYF
v_gene: TRBV12-5; j_gene: TRBJ1-5; abundance: .; d_gene: .; CDR3nt: TGTGCTAGTGGGGTCGACGATCAGCCCCAGCATTTT; CDR3aa: CASGVDDQPQHF
v_gene: TRBV6-1; j_gene: TRBJ2-2; abundance: few; d_gene: .; CDR3nt: TGTGCCAGCAGCTTGGGAAGATTCACCGGGGAGCTGTTTTTT; CDR3aa: CASSLGRFTGELFF
v_gene: TRBV7-8; j_gene: TRBJ2-3; abundance: .; d_gene: .; CDR3nt: TGTGCCAGCAGCAGCAGGATCCAGCACAGCGATACGCAGTATTTT; CDR3aa: CASSSRIQHSDTQYF
v_gene: TRBV11-2; j_gene: TRBJ2-1; abundance: few; d_gene: .; CDR3nt: TGTGCCAGCAGCTCCCAGGGACTTAATGGGGACGAGCAGTTCTTC; CDR3aa: CASSSQGLNGDEQFF
v_gene: TRBV6-5; j_gene: TRBJ2-1; abundance: few; d_gene: .; CDR3nt: TGTGCCAGCACCCCAAGTTGGTCCTACAATGAGCAGTTCTTC; CDR3aa: CASTPSWSYNEQFF
v_gene: TRBV3-1; j_gene: TRBJ1-3; abundance: .; d_gene: TRBD1; CDR3nt: TGTGCCAGCAGCCAAGGCGGGACAGTCTCTGGAAACACCATATATTTT; CDR3aa: CASSQGGTVSGNTIYF
v_gene: TRBV20-1; j_gene: TRBJ2-7; abundance: .; d_gene: TRBD2; CDR3nt: TGCAGTGCTAGAGATTTAGCGGGACAACCCAGGGAGCAGTACTTC; CDR3aa: CSARDLAGQPREQYF
v_gene: TRBV5-1; j_gene: TRBJ2-5; abundance: .; d_gene: TRBD1; CDR3nt: TGCGCCAGCAGCTTGAGGACAGGGATTGAAGAGACCCAGTACTTC; CDR3aa: CASSLRTGIEETQYF
v_gene: TRBV29-1; j_gene: TRBJ2-1; abundance: few; d_gene: TRBD2; CDR3nt: TGCAGCGTTGAAGGGACTAGCGGGCCCTCCCAAAGCTCCTACAATGAGCAGTTCTTC; CDR3aa: CSVEGTSGPSQSSYNEQFF
v_gene: TRBV6-5; j_gene: TRBJ2-1; abundance: few; d_gene: .; CDR3nt: TGTGCCAGCAGTTACGGGCTAGCTCATGAGCAGTTCTTC; CDR3aa: CASSYGLAHEQFF
v_gene: TRBV6-5; j_gene: TRBJ2-5; abundance: few; d_gene: TRBD2; CDR3nt: TGTGCCAGCAGTTACTCGAAGCTAGCGGGAAGCGAGACCCAGTACTTC; CDR3aa: CASSYSKLAGSETQYF
v_gene: TRBV6-2/TRBV6-3; j_gene: TRBJ2-2; abundance: few; d_gene: .; CDR3nt: TGTGCCAGCAGTTACTACACGCGGACAGTTACCACCGGGGAGCTGTTTTTT; CDR3aa: CASSYYTRTVTTGELFF